A single sample gave rise to the 27 T cell receptor beta chains below, sequenced in a study of blood T cell repertoires in COVID-19. TCRdb's copy holds only in-frame clones and misses some; the assay was immunoSEQ multiplex PCR. The table lists some 390,000 clones, approximately 89% of them singletons. Sequencing input: PBMCs or T cells enriched from blood (not recorded which). The origin of the receptors is a woman in her thirties who had recovered from COVID-19.

This sequence joins TRBV6-6 and TRBJ1-1; no definite D call. Germline V gene sequence: CDR1 MNHNY, CDR2 SVGAGI (reference sequence). V was trimmed by 6 bases and J by 1 base, leaving 9 bases between them. CDR3 size: 13 residues. CDR3 region: CASRPYENTEAFF. The CDR3 DNA sequence: TGTGCCAGCAGGCCCTACGAGAACACTGAAGCTTTCTTT.

The gene calls are TRBV4-1 and TRBJ1-2; 8 bases align to TRBD1. The length of the CDR3 is 16 residues. Germline trimming cut 3 bases from V and 3 bases from J; bases unmatched to any gene: 9. Germline CDR1 is MGHRA and CDR2 is YSYEKL. The CDR3 DNA sequence: TGCGCCAGCAGCCAGACGGGGGTGACAGGGGACTATGGCTACACCTTC. Amino acid sequence: CASSQTGVTGDYGYTF.

This clone was found a few times. V gene TRBV10-3 combines with J gene TRBJ2-2; 14 bases match TRBD2. With V trimmed by 3 bases and J by 2 bases, 11 bases remained unmatched. This CDR3 is 20 amino acids long. The V gene's germline CDR1 is ENHRY and CDR2 SYGVKD. Here the CDR3 reads CAISDGTSGRGPINTGELFF. DNA for the CDR3: TGTGCCATCAGTGACGGGACTAGCGGGAGAGGTCCTATAAACACCGGGGAGCTGTTTTTT.

This clone was observed a few times. The chain is built from TRBV28 and TRBJ1-5; D not certain. The germline V gene has CDR1 MDHEN and CDR2 SYDVKM. With 3 bases removed from V and 7 bases from J, the gap between germline ends came to 10 bases. The CDR3 covers 13 residues. The CDR3 reads CASSFTDVQPQHF. Written as DNA, the CDR3 is TGTGCCAGCAGTTTTACAGACGTCCAGCCCCAGCATTTT.

This clone showed up just once. The chain joins TRBV11-2 to TRBJ2-3, with D tentatively TRBD2 (5 bases). This CDR3 comprises 13 residues. The V gene's germline CDR1 is SGHAT and CDR2 FQNNGV. Trimming left V 5 bases short and J 8 bases short, with 14 bases between. In nucleotides, the CDR3 is TGTGCCAGCAGCCCGAGAGACCGGGGTACGCAGTATTTT. Its protein is CASSPRDRGTQYF.

The gene calls are TRBV11-2 and TRBJ2-7, with D possibly being TRBD1 (5 bases). The CDR3 extends over 16 amino acids. V shed 5 bases and J shed 1 base, with 18 bases lying between them. The germline gives CDR1 SGHAT, CDR2 FQNNGV. The CDR3 region has the DNA TGTGCCAGCAGCGGCCCAGGTCAGGGCCTTTCCTACGAGCAGTACTTC. It is translated as CASSGPGQGLSYEQYF.

The chain uses TRBV18 and TRBJ1-3, with D possibly TRBD1 on 5 matching bases. CDR3 length: 16 residues. Germline assignment: CDR1 KGHSH and CDR2 LQKENI. With 0 bases removed from V and 0 bases from J, the gap between germline ends came to 9 bases. The CDR3 reads CASSPPDSISGNTIYF. DNA for the CDR3: TGTGCCAGCTCACCACCCGACAGTATCTCTGGAAACACCATATATTTT. The complete variable domain, with remaining parts taken from reference TRBV18 and TRBJ1-3, reads NAGVMQNPRHLVRRRGQEARLRCSPMKGHSHVYWYRQLPEEGLKFMVYLQKENIIDESGMPKERFSAEFPKEGPSILRIQQVVRGDSAAYFCASSPPDSISGNTIYFGEGSWLTVV.

The gene calls are TRBV11-2 and TRBJ1-2; weak D call: TRBD1 (5 bases). V lost 5 bases and J 2 bases, leaving 21 bases between the germline ends. The length of the CDR3 is 17 residues. The germline gives CDR1 SGHAT, CDR2 FQNNGV. This chain's CDR3 is CASSPQGAERINYGYTF. For the CDR3, the DNA is TGTGCCAGCAGCCCCCAAGGGGCAGAGCGAATAAACTATGGCTACACCTTC.

The chain uses TRBV18 and TRBJ2-7; perhaps TRBD2 as D (6 bases). This CDR3 contains 15 residues. The V gene's germline CDR1 is KGHSH and CDR2 LQKENI. Trimming stripped 2 bases from V and 3 bases from J, with 14 bases between. The DNA of the CDR3 is TGTGCCAGCTCACCATTGGGGGGTTACTACTACGAGCAGTACTTC. It is translated as CASSPLGGYYYEQYF.

The count of this clone is one. The V gene is TRBV6-5, the J gene TRBJ1-2, with a tentative D call TRBD1 (5 bases). V lost 2 bases, J lost 6 bases, and 10 bases lay in between. Germline V gene sequence: CDR1 MNHEY, CDR2 SVGAGI. This CDR3 is built from 13 residues. The CDR3 nucleotides read TGTGCCAGCAGTTACGGGGCGCTTGATGGCTACACCTTC. Amino acid sequence: CASSYGALDGYTF.

The V call is TRBV19, the J call TRBJ1-4; the D is unclear. This CDR3 has 16 residues. Germline V lookup: CDR1 LNHDA, CDR2 SQIVND (reference sequence). Between the trimmed V and J ends, which lost 3 bases and 5 bases, there was a span of 16 bases. The CDR3 loop is CASSIGREGSNEKLFF. The CDR3, as DNA: TGTGCCAGTAGTATTGGGCGTGAGGGATCAAATGAAAAACTGTTTTTT.

V usage is TRBV18 and J usage is TRBJ1-5; D may be TRBD1 (5 bases). The CDR3 is 15 residues long. V was pared by 3 bases and J by 8 bases, with 17 bases between. Germline CDR1 KGHSH, CDR2 LQKENI. The CDR3 DNA is TGTGCCAGCTCACCTTCGGCGGACATTCGGGAGCCCCAGCATTTT. This translates into CASSPSADIREPQHF.

This clone was counted many times. The genes are TRBV7-9 and TRBJ2-7; TRBD2 might be the D (5 bases). The V and J ends lost 5 bases and 3 bases respectively, with 17 bases between them. Germline CDR1 reads SEHNR; CDR2 reads FQNEAQ (reference sequence). The CDR3 loop spans 15 amino acids. The CDR3 region is CASSATRFGDYEQYF. CDR3 coding DNA: TGTGCCAGCAGCGCAACTAGATTCGGTGACTACGAGCAGTACTTC.

The V and J genes are TRBV3-1 (or the pseudogene TRBV3-2) and TRBJ1-2; 10 bases map to TRBD1. Trimming at V came to 7 bases and at J to 2 bases, leaving 4 bases not matched to a gene. This CDR3 spans 14 amino acids. Per germline, CDR1 LGHDT and CDR2 YNNKEL (reference sequence). CDR3 nucleotides: TGTGCCAGCATGGACAGGGGGACGAACTATGGCTACACCTTC. Amino acids: CASMDRGTNYGYTF.

The chain couples TRBV23-1 to TRBJ2-7; the match to TRBD1 covers 7 bases. TRBV23-1 is an open reading frame, and its role is uncertain. The CDR3 runs to 16 residues. The V gene end was trimmed by 3 bases and the J gene end by 3 bases; junction bases not matched to a gene: 11. The CDR3 DNA reads as TGCGCCAGCAGTCAGTCCAAACAGGGGCGACTCTACGAGCAGTACTTC. Its translation is CASSQSKQGRLYEQYF.

The chain joins TRBV28 to TRBJ1-5, with a weak D call TRBD1 (6 bases). The V end lost 5 bases, the J end lost 1 base, and 9 bases lay between the germline ends. The CDR3 length is 14 residues. CDR1 is MDHEN, CDR2 SYDVKM, per germline. The CDR3 loop reads CASSGTLSNQPQHF. In DNA form, the CDR3 reads TGTGCCAGCAGTGGGACATTAAGCAATCAGCCCCAGCATTTT. The full variable domain, completed using reference TRBV28 and TRBJ1-5, is DVKVTQSSRYLVKRTGEKVFLECVQDMDHENMFWYRQDPGLGLRLIYFSYDVKMKEKGDIPEGYSVSREKKERFSLILESASTNQTSMYLCASSGTLSNQPQHFGDGTRLSIL.

The V and J genes are TRBV5-1 and TRBJ1-1; TRBD1 agrees at 9 bases. This CDR3 region has 14 residues. Germline V gene sequence: CDR1 SGHRS, CDR2 YFSETQ. V lost 3 bases, J lost 5 bases, and 5 bases stayed unmatched. CDR3: CASSWGQGWTEAFF. CDR3 nucleotide sequence: TGCGCCAGCAGCTGGGGACAGGGATGGACTGAAGCTTTCTTT.

V usage is TRBV9 and J usage is TRBJ2-6; the match to TRBD1 covers 7 bases. Trimming at V came to 2 bases and at J to 1 base, leaving 3 bases not matched to a gene. This CDR3 has 16 amino acids. The V gene's germline CDR1 is SGDLS and CDR2 YYNGEE. The CDR3 loop reads CASSVTTGSGANVLTF. The CDR3 bases are TGTGCCAGCAGCGTCACGACAGGGTCTGGGGCCAACGTCCTGACTTTC.

V and J are TRBV2 and TRBJ1-2, with TRBD1 matching over 7 bases. CDR3 length equals 14 residues. Germline V gene sequence: CDR1 SNHLY, CDR2 FYNNEI. J gave up 7 bases and V 6 bases, and 11 bases lay outside the gene matches. CDR3 region: CASSSQGGEGGYTF. CDR3 nucleotide sequence: TGTGCCAGCAGCAGCCAAGGGGGCGAAGGTGGCTACACCTTC. Based on the CDR3 plus reference TRBV2 and TRBJ1-2, the full variable domain is EPEVTQTPSHQVTQMGQEVILRCVPISNHLYFYWYRQILGQKVEFLVSFYNNEISEKSEIFDDQFSVERPDGSNFTLKIRSTKLEDSAMYFCASSSQGGEGGYTFGSGTRLTVV.

This chain uses TRBV2 with TRBJ2-5, with TRBD2 identical over 15 bases. Germline CDR1 SNHLY, CDR2 FYNNEI. V trimming: 6 bases; J trimming: 4 bases; junction bases outside the gene matches: 9. CDR3 length: 17 amino acids. The CDR3 spells CASSQRTSGGALETQYF. The CDR3 region has the DNA TGTGCCAGCAGCCAAAGGACTAGCGGGGGGGCTTTAGAGACCCAGTACTTC.

The chain links TRBV19 to TRBJ1-5, with 9 bases aligning to TRBD1. Trimming took 3 bases from V and 2 from J; bases not matched to a gene: 5. Germline V gene lookup returns CDR1 LNHDA and CDR2 SQIVND (reference sequence). CDR3 length: 16 amino acids. Written as DNA, the CDR3 is TGTGCCAGTAGTATGGACAGGGGTTGGGGCAATCAGCCCCAGCATTTT. Its protein product is CASSMDRGWGNQPQHF.

This chain joins TRBV7-9 and TRBJ2-7; 11 bases agree with TRBD2. After removal of 5 bases from V and 2 bases from J, the junction contained 8 bases not matched to a gene. Looked up from germline, CDR1 is SEHNR and CDR2 is FQNEAQ (reference sequence). The CDR3 has 16 amino acids. CDR3 nucleotides: TGTGCCAGCAGCAGTAACGCGGGACTAGCGGCCTACGAGCAGTACTTC. Translated: CASSSNAGLAAYEQYF.

Remarks on this clone: Other DNA sequences of this sample code for an identical CDR3. This chain links TRBV5-4 with TRBJ1-1; TRBD1 aligns across 7 bases. CDR3 size: 15 residues. V was clipped by 0 bases and J by 1 base; unmatched bases: 3. From germline, CDR1 is SGHNT and CDR2 YYREEE (reference sequence). CDR3 protein: CASSLGQGRNTEAFF. The CDR3 DNA follows: TGTGCCAGCAGCTTGGGACAGGGCCGGAACACTGAAGCTTTCTTT.

This chain connects TRBV5-1 to TRBJ1-1, with D possibly TRBD1 on 6 matching bases. The CDR3 runs 14 residues. Trimming pared 3 bases from V and 2 bases from J, leaving 11 bases between. Per germline, CDR1 SGHRS and CDR2 YFSETQ. Written as DNA, the CDR3 is TGCGCCAGCAGCTGGGGGACACTAAACACTGAAGCTTTCTTT. Its translation is CASSWGTLNTEAFF.

This chain connects TRBV7-3 to TRBJ1-2; D gene unclear. The CDR3 loop spans 16 amino acids. The germline V gene has CDR1 SGHTA and CDR2 FQGTGA. Trimming stripped 5 bases from V and 4 bases from J, with 20 bases between. The CDR3 sequence is CASSPDFGSFSYGYTF. The CDR3 coding sequence is TGTGCCAGCAGCCCGGACTTCGGATCTTTTAGCTATGGCTACACCTTC.

V usage is TRBV3-1 (or the pseudogene TRBV3-2) and J usage is TRBJ2-5; 14 positions match TRBD2. The CDR3 has 17 amino acids. The junction had 3 bases not matched to a gene; V was cut back by 2 bases and J by 1 base. Per the germline V gene, CDR1 is LGHDT and CDR2 is YNNKEL (reference sequence). The DNA of the CDR3 is TGTGCCAGCAGCCAACGTGGGACTAGCGGGAGCCAAGAGACCCAGTACTTC. Translated: CASSQRGTSGSQETQYF.

Comments on this clone: Other nucleotide sequences in the sample specify the same CDR3. The V and J genes are TRBV19 and TRBJ2-7, with a weak D call TRBD2 (5 bases). Germline loops: CDR1 LNHDA, CDR2 SQIVND (reference sequence). The CDR3 spans 13 residues. V lost 3 bases and J lost 6, with 12 bases in between. The CDR3 nucleotides read TGTGCCAGTAGTATTCCTTTAGGAGGCGAGCAGTACTTC. It specifies CASSIPLGGEQYF.